Listed here are 23 T cell receptor beta chains from one sample, sequenced in a study of blood T cell repertoires in COVID-19. Sequenced by immunoSEQ multiplex PCR; TCRdb stores in-frame clones only, minus some. This table has about 70,000 clones, roughly 91% appearing once. The sequencing input was peripheral blood. Source of these receptors: a woman aged 80 or over with active or convalescent COVID-19.

This chain connects TRBV12-3 or TRBV12-4 to TRBJ1-1, with unresolved D. The V and J ends lost 3 bases and 4 bases respectively, with 3 bases between them. The CDR3 length is 11 residues. CDR3 nucleotides: TGTGCCAGCAGTTTTCGCACTGAAGCTTTCTTT. It encodes CASSFRTEAFF.

V and J are TRBV5-4 and TRBJ2-7; D is unclear. V lost 0 bases and J lost 3, with 7 bases in between. The CDR3 spans 13 residues. From germline, CDR1 is SGHNT and CDR2 YYREEE (reference sequence). The CDR3 sequence: CASSLDLNYEQYF. The DNA of the CDR3 is TGTGCCAGCAGCTTGGACTTAAACTACGAGCAGTACTTC.

This sequence joins TRBV28 and TRBJ1-2; 8 bases agree with TRBD1. Germline assignment: CDR1 MDHEN and CDR2 SYDVKM. CDR3 length equals 14 residues. The J segment lost 5 bases and the V segment lost 6 bases, leaving 8 bases of the junction unmatched. CDR3 bases: TGTGCCAGCAGCCGGCCGACAGGGGCGTATGGCTACACCTTC. It is translated as CASSRPTGAYGYTF.

The genes are TRBV5-4 and TRBJ2-1; 16 bases agree with TRBD2. CDR1 SGHNT and CDR2 YYREEE come from the germline V gene (reference sequence). V gave up 4 bases and J gave up 4 bases; unmatched junction bases: 8. CDR3 length: 18 amino acids. CDR3 residues: CASSPLGTSGGAYNEQFF. For the CDR3, the DNA is TGTGCCAGCAGCCCATTGGGGACTAGCGGGGGGGCTTACAATGAGCAGTTCTTC.

The V call is TRBV18, the J call TRBJ2-1, with 8 bases that match TRBD2. J was trimmed by 10 bases and V by 2 bases; bases with no gene match: 13. CDR3 length: 16 residues. The germline V gene has CDR1 KGHSH and CDR2 LQKENI. CDR3 in DNA: TGTGCCAGCTCACCAGGGACTAGGGGCTGGCCGGGAGAGCAGTTCTTC. It translates to CASSPGTRGWPGEQFF.

This clone was detected once. J is TRBJ2-3 and V is TRBV7-3; D is unresolved. Trimming took 0 bases from V and 2 from J, leaving 9 bases between them. CDR1 is SGHTA and CDR2 is FQGTGA in the germline V gene. There are 15 residues in the CDR3. The CDR3: CASSLTGGLTDTQYF. The CDR3 nucleotides read TGTGCCAGCAGCTTAACCGGCGGTCTCACAGATACGCAGTATTTT.

The sample holds one count of this clone. The genes are TRBV10-1 and TRBJ2-1, with 10 nucleotides matching TRBD2. Trimming removed 0 bases from V and 7 bases from J; junction bases left unmatched: 3. The CDR3 sequence is 15 residues long. Germline CDR1 is WNHNN and CDR2 is SYGVQD (reference sequence). In nucleotides, the CDR3 is TGCGCCAGCAGTGAGTCAACTAGCGGGGAGAATGAGCAGTTCTTC. Residues: CASSESTSGENEQFF.

The chain joins TRBV14 to TRBJ2-1; TRBD2 agrees at 10 bases. This CDR3 has 21 amino acids. Looked up from germline, CDR1 is SGHDN and CDR2 is FVKESK. The V and J ends lost 1 base and 3 bases, in that order; junction bases with no gene match: 18. CDR3 amino acids: CASSQVPKFLLAGTFYNEQFF. CDR3 in DNA: TGTGCCAGCAGCCAAGTCCCCAAGTTCCTACTAGCGGGGACATTCTACAATGAGCAGTTCTTC.

Turning to this clone: One end of the junction does not line up with germline, which may come from a read error. The J gene is TRBJ2-7, the V gene TRBV15; 8 nucleotides match TRBD1. The length of the CDR3 is 13 residues. Germline V gene data show CDR1 as LNHNV and CDR2 as YYDKDF (reference sequence). CDR3 region: CATSRDYSDRVDF. CDR3 nucleotide sequence: TGTGCCACCAGCAGAGATTACTCGGACAGGGTGGACTTC. The full variable domain, with the rest looked up from reference TRBV15 and TRBJ2-7, is DAMVIQNPRYQVTQFGKPVTLSCSQTLNHNVMYWYQQKSSQAPKLLFHYYDKDFNNEADTPDNFQSRRPNTSFCFLDIRSPGLGDTAMYLCATSRDYSDRVDFGPGTRLTVT.

DNA for the CDR3: TGTGCCAGCAGCCCCGGGGACTATGGCTACACCTTC. Its translation: CASSPGDYGYTF. The V gene is TRBV7-8, the J gene TRBJ1-2; D remains unclear. Germline V gives CDR1 SGHVS, CDR2 FQNEAQ. V dropped 5 bases and J dropped 3 bases, with 7 bases sitting between them. This CDR3 is built from 12 residues. Based on the CDR3 plus reference TRBV7-8 and TRBJ1-2, the full variable domain is GAGVSQSPRYKVAKRGQDVALRCDPISGHVSLFWYQQALGQGPEFLTYFQNEAQLDKSGLPSDRFFAERPEGSVSTLKIQRTQQEDSAVYLCASSPGDYGYTFGSGTRLTVV.

The rearrangement uses TRBV7-2 and TRBJ2-7, with a tentative D call TRBD2 (6 bases). Trimming stripped 5 bases from V and 1 base from J, with 12 bases between. The CDR3 covers 14 residues. Germline V gene lookup returns CDR1 SGHTA and CDR2 FQGNSA. The CDR3: CASSPPGRSYEQYF. In DNA, the CDR3 is TGTGCCAGCAGCCCACCAGGGAGGTCCTACGAGCAGTACTTC.

The rearrangement uses TRBV18 and TRBJ1-4, with D unclear. The length of the CDR3 is 17 residues. V shed 4 bases and J shed 1 base, with 16 bases lying between them. CDR1 is KGHSH and CDR2 is LQKENI in the germline V gene. The DNA of the CDR3 is TGTGCCAGCTCACACACGCCCACTAGTATAACTAATGAAAAACTGTTTTTT. Protein: CASSHTPTSITNEKLFF.

V gene TRBV6-2 or TRBV6-3 combines with J gene TRBJ1-5, with 10 positions matching TRBD1. Per germline, CDR1 MNHEY and CDR2 SVGEGT. J gave up 6 bases and V 0 bases, and 11 bases lay outside the gene matches. The CDR3 runs 18 residues. For the CDR3, the DNA is TGTGCCAGCAGTTACTCCGGACAGGGGGTCCCCCTTGGTCAGCCCCAGCATTTT. Protein product: CASSYSGQGVPLGQPQHF.

The V call is TRBV19, the J call TRBJ1-4; 8 bases agree with TRBD1. Germline assignment: CDR1 LNHDA and CDR2 SQIVND (reference sequence). After removal of 1 base from V and 8 bases from J, the junction contained 6 bases not matched to a gene. The CDR3 spans 15 residues. Written as DNA, the CDR3 is TGTGCCAGTAGTATAGGGACAGGGAGAGGCGAAAAACTGTTTTTT. Its translation is CASSIGTGRGEKLFF.

This chain connects TRBV7-2 to TRBJ1-6, with 10 bases lining up with TRBD1. Germline V gene sequence: CDR1 SGHTA, CDR2 FQGNSA. The CDR3 totals 16 residues. Trimming cost V 1 base and J 6 bases; bases outside gene matches: 3. The CDR3 protein is CASSLGDRGGNSPLHF. Written as DNA, the CDR3 is TGTGCCAGCAGCTTAGGGGACAGGGGTGGTAATTCACCCCTCCACTTT.

The chain recombines TRBV4-1 with TRBJ2-5; the match to TRBD2 covers 11 bases. Germline V lookup: CDR1 MGHRA, CDR2 YSYEKL. Trimming took 4 bases from V and 5 from J; bases not matched to a gene: 12. There are 17 residues in the CDR3. The CDR3 coding sequence is TGCGCCAGCAGCCGAAGTAGCGGGGGGGCCGTGGGTGAGACCCAGTACTTC. Translating gives CASSRSSGGAVGETQYF.

The chain uses TRBV5-6 and TRBJ2-7, with 13 bases fitting TRBD2. There are 16 residues in the CDR3. Germline CDR1 is SGHDT and CDR2 is YYEEEE. Germline trimming cut 6 bases from V and 4 bases from J; bases unmatched to any gene: 10. CDR3 region: CASTNGLAGEVYEQYF. The CDR3 DNA follows: TGTGCCAGCACCAATGGACTAGCGGGGGAGGTTTACGAGCAGTACTTC.

The chain has TRBV7-9 and TRBJ2-7; 7 nucleotides line up with TRBD1. The V gene end was trimmed by 6 bases and the J gene end by 0 bases; junction bases not matched to a gene: 8. This CDR3 region has 15 residues. Germline V lookup: CDR1 SEHNR, CDR2 FQNEAQ (reference sequence). The CDR3 DNA reads as TGTGCCAGCAGTTATGACAGGGACGGCTCCTACGAGCAGTACTTC. Translating it yields CASSYDRDGSYEQYF.

V is TRBV18 and J is TRBJ1-4; D ambiguous. The CDR3 covers 15 residues. Germline CDR1 KGHSH, CDR2 LQKENI. Trimming stripped 4 bases from V and 9 bases from J, with 18 bases between. The CDR3 is CASSQRSLVYKKLFF. CDR3 nucleotides: TGTGCCAGCTCACAGCGGTCCCTGGTTTACAAAAAACTGTTTTTT.

J is TRBJ1-3 and V is TRBV21-1; no DNA check was done on the table's D call, TRBD1. TRBV21-1 counts as a pseudogene. CDR3 size: 11 residues. The DNA of the CDR3 is TGTGCCAGCAGTCAGGGAAACACCATATATTTT. This gives the protein CASSQGNTIYF.

The rearrangement joins TRBV5-4 to TRBJ2-2; TRBD1 is a possible D gene (6 bases). In germline, CDR1 is SGHNT, CDR2 YYREEE (reference sequence). The CDR3 totals 16 residues. The V and J ends lost 7 bases and 0 bases respectively, with 16 bases between them. CDR3: CASLDLTGTNTGELFF. CDR3 sequence (DNA): TGTGCCAGCCTTGACTTAACAGGGACGAACACCGGGGAGCTGTTTTTT.

As DNA, the CDR3 is TGTGCCAGCAACCCTCTCCCCACCTATCGGGGTGAAGCTTTCTTT. The encoded protein is CASNPLPTYRGEAFF. This rearrangement joins TRBV7-8 to TRBJ1-1; D ambiguous. Germline values: CDR1 SGHVS, CDR2 FQNEAQ. V shed 7 bases and J shed 7 bases, with 22 bases lying between them. The CDR3 totals 15 residues.

The rearrangement joins TRBV23-1 to TRBJ2-7, with 11 bases identical to TRBD1. TRBV23-1 carries the ORF label, with uncertain function. After removal of 2 bases from V and 7 bases from J, the junction contained 10 bases not matched to a gene. The CDR3 totals 16 residues. CDR3 protein: CASSQTGGQGADEQYF. The CDR3 DNA is TGCGCCAGCAGTCAAACGGGCGGACAGGGGGCGGATGAGCAGTACTTC.